This TCR beta chain was documented in a study of blood T cell repertoires in COVID-19 (TCRdb year 2020). At the level of the whole study: Samples from collaborators originated in the United States, Italy and Spain and spanned both the acute and convalescent phases of COVID-19. The prospective study material was composed of cDNA or gDNA derived from T cells, B-cell-depleted T cells, or PBMCs. Subjects who had been exposed to COVID-19, were actively infected with it, or had recovered from it provided the deeply sampled blood TCRbeta repertoires that made up the dataset. The repertoires were made available in a free public database intended to serve as a resource for research on the immune response to SARS-CoV-2. Samples were obtained from the ongoing ImmuneRACE study (first 160 participants) and from about 1,300 subjects provided by 6 global collaborators. Nearly every sample came with metadata listing a de-identified subject ID, COVID-19 status, age in years and sex. Where HLA class I and class II types were available, the types were taken from metadata supplied by the sample provider, not from assay-based typing.

For this clone: The target of this receptor is not known. Base qualities are not provided; no much larger clone lies one nucleotide away.

Each collaborating institution followed its own protocols to collect whole blood in K2EDTA tubes. For TCRbeta analysis, collaborators shipped samples in one of three forms: frozen whole blood, isolated PBMCs, or DNA extracted from either of those sample types. V is cut back by 5 bases and J by 0 bases, with 8 bases in the junction unmatched. The CDR3 contains 17 residues, cysteine and phenylalanine counted. Of all the DNA, just the CDR3 is kept, 51 bases in frame from base 1. Based on the germline V gene, the CDR1 and CDR2 sequences are SQVTM and ANQGSEA. On the study overall, not on this receptor specifically: How much clinical and demographic metadata was included differed by source and by participant, and the metadata was provided uncurated.

The immunoSEQ Assay, a bias-controlled multiplex PCR, was used to amplify TCRbeta CDR3 regions from genomic DNA. In the original analysis: The number of nucleated cells in each sample was estimated by amplification of reference gene primers within the assay. To quantify the absolute abundance of each unique TCRbeta CDR3 rearrangement, sequence reads were collapsed and filtered. Productive Simpson clonality was computed per sample as the square root of Simpson's diversity index over productive rearrangements. Imported from immuneACCESS, the table was reduced by TCRdb to in-frame sequences with V and J called. These copies leave out some clones; in studies compared against another copy, an unresolved V gene accounts for under half, and the cause of the remainder is not known. From that table come the V and J calls and clone size; the DNA was used to work out D and trimming. The sample profile shows roughly 140,000 clones; 76% of them were found once. Of the sample, 3.5% to 4.5% is held by the ten largest clones.

This TCR derives from a man aged 55 to 69 with acute or convalescent COVID-19. The sequenced sample consisted of peripheral blood. The V gene is TRBV29-1 and the J gene is TRBJ2-1; 12 bases in between match TRBD2. Here is the DNA: TGCAGCGTTCCACCGACTAGCGGGAGTAGCTCCTACAATGAGCAGTTCTTC. This codes for CSVPPTSGSSSYNEQFF.